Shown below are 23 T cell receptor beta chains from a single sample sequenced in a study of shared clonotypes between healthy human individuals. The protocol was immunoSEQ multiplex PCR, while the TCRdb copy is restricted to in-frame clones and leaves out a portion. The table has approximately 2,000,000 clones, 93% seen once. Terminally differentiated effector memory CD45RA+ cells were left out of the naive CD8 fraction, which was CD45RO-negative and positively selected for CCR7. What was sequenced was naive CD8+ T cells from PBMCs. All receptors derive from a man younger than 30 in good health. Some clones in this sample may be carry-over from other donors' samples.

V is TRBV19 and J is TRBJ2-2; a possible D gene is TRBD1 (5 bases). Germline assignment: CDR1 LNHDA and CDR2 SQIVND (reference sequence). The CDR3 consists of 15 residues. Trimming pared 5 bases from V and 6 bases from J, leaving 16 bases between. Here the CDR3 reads CASSGDSRVPGELFF. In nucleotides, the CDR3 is TGTGCCAGTAGTGGCGACAGTAGGGTCCCCGGGGAGCTGTTTTTT.

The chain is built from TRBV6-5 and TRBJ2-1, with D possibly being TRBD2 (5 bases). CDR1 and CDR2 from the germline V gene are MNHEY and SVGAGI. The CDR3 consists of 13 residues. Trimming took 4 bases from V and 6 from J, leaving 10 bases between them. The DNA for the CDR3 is TGTGCCAGCAGTTCGCCGGGATCCAATGAGCAGTTCTTC. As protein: CASSSPGSNEQFF.

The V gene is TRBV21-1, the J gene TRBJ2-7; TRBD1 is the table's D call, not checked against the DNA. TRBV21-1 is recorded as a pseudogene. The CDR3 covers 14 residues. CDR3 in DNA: TGTGCCAGCAGCAAACCGGGACAAAGCTACGAGCAGTACTTC. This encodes CASSKPGQSYEQYF.

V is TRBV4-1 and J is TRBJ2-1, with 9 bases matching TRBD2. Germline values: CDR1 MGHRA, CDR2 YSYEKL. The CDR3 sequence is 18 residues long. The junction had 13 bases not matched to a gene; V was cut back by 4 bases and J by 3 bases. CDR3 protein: CASSPPGAGGPVYNEQFF. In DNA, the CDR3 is TGCGCCAGCAGCCCCCCAGGGGCGGGAGGGCCTGTCTACAATGAGCAGTTCTTC.

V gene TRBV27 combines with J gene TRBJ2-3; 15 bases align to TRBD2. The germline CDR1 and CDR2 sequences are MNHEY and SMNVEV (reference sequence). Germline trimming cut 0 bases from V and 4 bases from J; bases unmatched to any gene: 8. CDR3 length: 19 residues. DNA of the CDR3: TGTGCCAGCAGTTTATCTTATGCCGGACTAGCGGGAGGGTCAGATACGCAGTATTTT. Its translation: CASSLSYAGLAGGSDTQYF.

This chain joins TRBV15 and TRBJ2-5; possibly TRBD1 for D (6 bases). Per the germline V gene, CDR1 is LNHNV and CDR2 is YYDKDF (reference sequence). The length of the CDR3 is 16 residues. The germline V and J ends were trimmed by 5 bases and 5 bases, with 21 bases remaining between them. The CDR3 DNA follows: TGTGCCACCAGCTCGGGACCAGGGGCCCTTCGGGAGACCCAGTACTTC. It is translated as CATSSGPGALRETQYF.

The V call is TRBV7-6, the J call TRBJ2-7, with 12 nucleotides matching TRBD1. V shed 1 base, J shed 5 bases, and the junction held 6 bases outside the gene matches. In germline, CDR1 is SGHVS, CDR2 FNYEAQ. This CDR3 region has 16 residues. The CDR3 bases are TGTGCCAGCAGCTTAGATTGGGACAGGGGGCTCGACGAGCAGTACTTC. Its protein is CASSLDWDRGLDEQYF.

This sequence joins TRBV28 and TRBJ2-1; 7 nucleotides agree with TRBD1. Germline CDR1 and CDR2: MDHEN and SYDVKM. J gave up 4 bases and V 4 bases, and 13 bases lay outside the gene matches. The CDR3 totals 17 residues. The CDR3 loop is CASSSPRQGLGYNEQFF. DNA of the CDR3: TGTGCCAGCAGTTCCCCTCGACAGGGTTTAGGATACAATGAGCAGTTCTTC.

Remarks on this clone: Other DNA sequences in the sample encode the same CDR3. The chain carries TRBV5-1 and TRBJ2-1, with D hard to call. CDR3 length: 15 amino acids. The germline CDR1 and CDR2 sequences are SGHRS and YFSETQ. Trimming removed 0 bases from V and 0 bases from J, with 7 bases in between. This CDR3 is CASSLGQSSYNEQFF. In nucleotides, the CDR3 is TGCGCCAGCAGCTTGGGGCAGAGCTCCTACAATGAGCAGTTCTTC.

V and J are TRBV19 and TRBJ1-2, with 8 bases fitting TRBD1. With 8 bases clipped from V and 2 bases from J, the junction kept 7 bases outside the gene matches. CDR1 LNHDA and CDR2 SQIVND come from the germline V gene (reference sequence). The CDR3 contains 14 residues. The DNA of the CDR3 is TGTGCCAGTTACCACAGGGGGGCGAACTATGGCTACACCTTC. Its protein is CASYHRGANYGYTF.

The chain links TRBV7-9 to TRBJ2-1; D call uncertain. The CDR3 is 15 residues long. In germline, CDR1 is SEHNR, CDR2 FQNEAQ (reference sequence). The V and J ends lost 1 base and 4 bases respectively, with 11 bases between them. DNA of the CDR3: TGTGCCAGCAGCTTAGGGGTGTGGCCTTACAATGAGCAGTTCTTC. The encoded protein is CASSLGVWPYNEQFF.

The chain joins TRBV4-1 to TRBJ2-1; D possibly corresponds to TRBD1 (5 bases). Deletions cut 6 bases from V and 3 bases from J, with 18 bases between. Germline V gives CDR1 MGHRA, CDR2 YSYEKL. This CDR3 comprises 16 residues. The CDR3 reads CASSLSQGLHYNEQFF. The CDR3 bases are TGCGCCAGCAGTCTCTCGCAGGGCCTACACTACAATGAGCAGTTCTTC.

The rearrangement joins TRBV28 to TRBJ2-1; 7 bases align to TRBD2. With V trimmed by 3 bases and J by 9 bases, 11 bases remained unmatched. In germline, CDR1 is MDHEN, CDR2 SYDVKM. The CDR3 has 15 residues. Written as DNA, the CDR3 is TGTGCCAGCAGTTTCCCCAGCGGGAACTATGCTGAGCAGTTCTTC. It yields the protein CASSFPSGNYAEQFF.

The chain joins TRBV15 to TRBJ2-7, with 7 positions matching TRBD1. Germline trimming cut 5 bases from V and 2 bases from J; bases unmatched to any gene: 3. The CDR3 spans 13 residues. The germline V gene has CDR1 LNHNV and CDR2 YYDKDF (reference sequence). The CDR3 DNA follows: TGTGCCACCAGCCGGGACAGTACCTACGAGCAGTACTTC. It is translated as CATSRDSTYEQYF.

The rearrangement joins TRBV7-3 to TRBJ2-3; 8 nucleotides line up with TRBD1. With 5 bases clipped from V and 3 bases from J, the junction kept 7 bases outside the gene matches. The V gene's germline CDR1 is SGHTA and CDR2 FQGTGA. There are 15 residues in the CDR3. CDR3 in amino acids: CASSLGQGGTDTQYF. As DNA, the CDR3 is TGTGCCAGCAGCCTAGGACAGGGCGGGACAGATACGCAGTATTTT. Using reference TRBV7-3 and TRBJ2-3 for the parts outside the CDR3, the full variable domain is GAGVSQTPSNKVTEKGKYVELRCDPISGHTALYWYRQSLGQGPEFLIYFQGTGAADDSGLPNDRFFAVRPEGSVSTLKIQRTERGDSAVYLCASSLGQGGTDTQYFGPGTRLTVL.

The CDR3 is CASSPPGANVLTF. The DNA of the CDR3 is TGTGCCAGCAGCCCCCCTGGGGCCAACGTCCTGACTTTC. The chain employs TRBV5-6 and TRBJ2-6; D ambiguous. CDR3 length equals 13 residues. Trimming removed 4 bases at V and 2 bases at J, with 4 bases between. From germline, CDR1 is SGHDT and CDR2 YYEEEE. The complete variable domain, with remaining parts taken from reference TRBV5-6 and TRBJ2-6, reads DAGVTQSPTHLIKTRGQQVTLRCSPKSGHDTVSWYQQALGQGPQFIFQYYEEEERQRGNFPDRFSGHQFPNYSSELNVNALLLGDSALYLCASSPPGANVLTFGAGSRLTVL.

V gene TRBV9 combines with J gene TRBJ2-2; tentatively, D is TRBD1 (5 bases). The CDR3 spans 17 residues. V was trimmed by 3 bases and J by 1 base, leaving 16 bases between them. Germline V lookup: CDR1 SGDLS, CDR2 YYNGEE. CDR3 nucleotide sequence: TGTGCCAGCAGCGCGACCTTCGACAGAGGGAACACCGGGGAGCTGTTTTTT. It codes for CASSATFDRGNTGELFF.

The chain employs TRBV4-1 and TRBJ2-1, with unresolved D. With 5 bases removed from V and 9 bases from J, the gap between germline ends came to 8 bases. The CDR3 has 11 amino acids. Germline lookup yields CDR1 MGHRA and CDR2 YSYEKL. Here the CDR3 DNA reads TGCGCCAGCAGCGTAGGGCTTGAGCAGTTCTTC. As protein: CASSVGLEQFF.

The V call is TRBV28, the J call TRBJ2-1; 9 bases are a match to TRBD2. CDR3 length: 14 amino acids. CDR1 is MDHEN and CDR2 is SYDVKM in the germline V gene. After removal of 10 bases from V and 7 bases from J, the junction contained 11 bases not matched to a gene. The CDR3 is CATLELAGANEQFF. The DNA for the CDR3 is TGTGCCACCCTGGAGTTAGCGGGAGCTAATGAGCAGTTCTTC.

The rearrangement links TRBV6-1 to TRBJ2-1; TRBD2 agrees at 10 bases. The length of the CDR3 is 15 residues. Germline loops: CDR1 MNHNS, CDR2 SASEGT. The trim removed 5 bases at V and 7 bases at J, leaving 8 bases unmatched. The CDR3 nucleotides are TGTGCCAGCAGTCTCCTAGCGGGAGCTTATAATGAGCAGTTCTTC. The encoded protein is CASSLLAGAYNEQFF.

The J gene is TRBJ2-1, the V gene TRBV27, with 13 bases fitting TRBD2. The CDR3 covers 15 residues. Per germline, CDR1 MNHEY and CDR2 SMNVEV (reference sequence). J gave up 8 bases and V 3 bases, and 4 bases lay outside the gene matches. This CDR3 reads CASSFTSGRVHEQFF. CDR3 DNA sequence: TGTGCCAGCAGTTTTACTAGCGGGAGGGTCCATGAGCAGTTCTTC.

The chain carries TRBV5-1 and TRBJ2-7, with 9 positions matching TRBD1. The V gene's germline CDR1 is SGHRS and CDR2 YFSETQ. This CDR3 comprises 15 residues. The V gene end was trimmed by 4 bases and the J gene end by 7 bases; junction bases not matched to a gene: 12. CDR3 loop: CASSATGGAGVEQYF. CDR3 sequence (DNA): TGCGCCAGCAGCGCAACAGGGGGCGCCGGCGTGGAGCAGTACTTC.

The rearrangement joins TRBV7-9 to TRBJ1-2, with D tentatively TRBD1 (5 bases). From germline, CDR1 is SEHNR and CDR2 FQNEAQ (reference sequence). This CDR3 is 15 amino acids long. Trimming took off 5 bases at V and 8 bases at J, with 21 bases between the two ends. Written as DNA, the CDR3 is TGTGCCAGCAGCGGGCAAAAACAACTGACAGAAGGCTACACCTTC. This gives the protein CASSGQKQLTEGYTF.